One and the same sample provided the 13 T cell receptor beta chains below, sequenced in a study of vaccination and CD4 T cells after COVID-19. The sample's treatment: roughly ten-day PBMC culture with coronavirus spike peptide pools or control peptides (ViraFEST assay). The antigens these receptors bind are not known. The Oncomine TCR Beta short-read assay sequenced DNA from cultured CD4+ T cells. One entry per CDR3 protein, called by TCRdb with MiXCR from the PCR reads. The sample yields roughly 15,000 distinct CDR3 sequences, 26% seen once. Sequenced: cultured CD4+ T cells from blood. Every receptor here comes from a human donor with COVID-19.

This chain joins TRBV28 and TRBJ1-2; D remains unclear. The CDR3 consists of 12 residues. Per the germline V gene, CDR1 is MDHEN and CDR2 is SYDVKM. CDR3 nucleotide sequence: TGTGCTACCACCCGACTGGAGTATGGCTACACCTTC. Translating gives CATTRLEYGYTF.

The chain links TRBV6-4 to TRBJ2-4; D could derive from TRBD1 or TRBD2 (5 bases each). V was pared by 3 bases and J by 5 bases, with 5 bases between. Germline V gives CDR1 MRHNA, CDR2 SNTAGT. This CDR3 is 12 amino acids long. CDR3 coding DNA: TGTGCCAGCAGTGAGGGGGAAAACATTCAGTACTTC. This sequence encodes CASSEGENIQYF.

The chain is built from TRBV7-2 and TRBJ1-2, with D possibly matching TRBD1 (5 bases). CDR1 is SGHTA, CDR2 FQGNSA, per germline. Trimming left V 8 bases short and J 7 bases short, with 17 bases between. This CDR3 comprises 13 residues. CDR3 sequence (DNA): TGTGCCAGCTCACGGCGGGACGGTGGTGGCTACACCTTC. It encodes CASSRRDGGGYTF.

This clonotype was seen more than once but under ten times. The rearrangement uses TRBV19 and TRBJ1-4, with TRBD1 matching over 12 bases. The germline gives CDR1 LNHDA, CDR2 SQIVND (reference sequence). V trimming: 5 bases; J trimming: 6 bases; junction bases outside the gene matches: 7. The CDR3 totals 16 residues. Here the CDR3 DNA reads TGTGCCAGTAGTTCCCCGGGACAGGGGGCCGATGAAAAACTGTTTTTT. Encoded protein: CASSSPGQGADEKLFF.

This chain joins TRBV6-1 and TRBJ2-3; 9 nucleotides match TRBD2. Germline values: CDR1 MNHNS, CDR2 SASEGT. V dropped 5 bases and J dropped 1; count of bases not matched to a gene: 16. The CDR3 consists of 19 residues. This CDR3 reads CASSRVLAGFNLRTDTQYF. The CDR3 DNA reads TGTGCCAGCAGTCGGGTTCTAGCGGGGTTTAATTTACGCACAGATACGCAGTATTTT.

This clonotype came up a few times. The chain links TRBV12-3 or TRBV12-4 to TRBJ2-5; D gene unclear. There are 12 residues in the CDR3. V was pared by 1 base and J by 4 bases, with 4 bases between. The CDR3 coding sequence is TGTGCCAGCAGTTTAGGGCCAGAGACCCAGTACTTC. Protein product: CASSLGPETQYF.

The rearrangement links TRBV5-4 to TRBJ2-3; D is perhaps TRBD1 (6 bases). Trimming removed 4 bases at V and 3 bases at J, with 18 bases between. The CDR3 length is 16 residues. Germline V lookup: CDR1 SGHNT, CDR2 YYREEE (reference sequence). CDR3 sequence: CASSQGGGLITDTQYF. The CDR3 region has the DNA TGTGCCAGCAGCCAGGGTGGGGGCTTAATAACAGATACGCAGTATTTT.

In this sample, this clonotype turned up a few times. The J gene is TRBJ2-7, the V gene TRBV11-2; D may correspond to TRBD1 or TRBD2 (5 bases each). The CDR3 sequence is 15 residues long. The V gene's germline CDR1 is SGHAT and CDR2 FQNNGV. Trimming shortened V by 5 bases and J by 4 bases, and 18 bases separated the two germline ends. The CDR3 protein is CASSHFRDPAYEQYF. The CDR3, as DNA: TGTGCCAGCAGCCATTTCCGGGACCCCGCATACGAGCAGTACTTC.

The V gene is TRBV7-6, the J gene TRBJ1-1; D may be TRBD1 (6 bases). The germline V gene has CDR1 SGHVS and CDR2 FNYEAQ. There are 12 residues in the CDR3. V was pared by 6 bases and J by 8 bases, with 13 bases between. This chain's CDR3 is CASSVGGAEAFF. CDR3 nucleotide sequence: TGTGCCAGCAGTGTTGGGGGGGCCGAAGCTTTCTTT.

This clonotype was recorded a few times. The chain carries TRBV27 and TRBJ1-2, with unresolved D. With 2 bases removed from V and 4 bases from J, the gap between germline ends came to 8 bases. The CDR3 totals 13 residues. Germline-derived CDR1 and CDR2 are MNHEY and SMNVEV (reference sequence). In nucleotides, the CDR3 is TGTGCCAGCAGTTTACGTCCGGTCTATGGCTACACCTTC. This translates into CASSLRPVYGYTF.

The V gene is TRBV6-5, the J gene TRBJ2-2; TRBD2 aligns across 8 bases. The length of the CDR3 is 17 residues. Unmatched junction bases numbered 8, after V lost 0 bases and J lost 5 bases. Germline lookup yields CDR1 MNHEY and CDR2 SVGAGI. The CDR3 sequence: CASSYSSAGGGTGELFF. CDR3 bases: TGTGCCAGCAGTTACTCGTCGGCGGGGGGAGGGACCGGGGAGCTGTTTTTT.

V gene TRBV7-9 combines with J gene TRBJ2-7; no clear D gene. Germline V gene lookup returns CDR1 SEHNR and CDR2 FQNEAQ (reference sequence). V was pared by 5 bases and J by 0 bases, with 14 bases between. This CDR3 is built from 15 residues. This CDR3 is CASSPTRAISYEQYF. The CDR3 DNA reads TGTGCCAGCAGCCCCACCCGGGCTATCTCCTACGAGCAGTACTTC.

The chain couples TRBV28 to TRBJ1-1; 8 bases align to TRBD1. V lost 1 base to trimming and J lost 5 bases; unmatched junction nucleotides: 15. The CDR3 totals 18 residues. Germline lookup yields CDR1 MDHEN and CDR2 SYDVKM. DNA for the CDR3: TGTGCCAGCAGTTTATTGTCAGGGGGCGGAGGGTCTGGGACTGAAGCTTTCTTT. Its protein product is CASSLLSGGGGSGTEAFF.